These T cell receptor beta chains were read from a single sample in a study of CD8 T cells in Susac syndrome. TCRdb re-called the immunoSEQ multiplex PCR reads through MiXCR, storing one row per CDR3 protein. Of approximately 120,000 distinct CDR3 sequences listed, 80% to 95% are singletons. Sequencing used CD8+ T cells from PBMCs. All receptors derive from a human donor with multiple sclerosis. Both conserved end residues are part of each CDR3. A D gene is named only where the DNA matches it firmly. The size field is filled for only some rows; it gives once, few, many or a size class.

TRBJ2-2 - - TRBV6-2/TRBV6-3 TGTGCCAGCAGTCACAGGGTTCCCGGGGAGCTGTTTTTT CASSHRVPGELFF
TRBJ2-2 - - TRBV4-2 TGTGCCAGCGGGGCCGGGGGGGAGCTGTTTTTT CASGAGGELFF
TRBJ2-3 - TRBD1 TRBV28 TGTGCCAGCAGTTATCCGGGACAGGGGGAGGTCACAGATACGCAGTATTTT CASSYPGQGEVTDTQYF
TRBJ1-1 - - TRBV27 TGTGCCAGCAGTTTATCACGGGGGATGAACACTGAAGCTTTCTTT CASSLSRGMNTEAFF
TRBJ2-1 - - TRBV6-2/TRBV6-3 TGTGCCAGCAGTTCATACCTAGCTGGGGGGCACACTTTCAATGAGCAGTTCTTC CASSSYLAGGHTFNEQFF
TRBJ2-2 - - TRBV5-1 TGCGCCAGCAGCCCCGTCAGTCTAGGAAACACCGGGGAGCTGTTTTTT CASSPVSLGNTGELFF
TRBJ2-1 - - TRBV4-1 TGCGCCAGCAGCCCGAGGGGGGTCTACAATGAGCAGTTCTTC CASSPRGVYNEQFF
TRBJ2-5 - TRBD1 TRBV20-1 TGCAGTGCTAGAGATTTTGTCAACAGGGGAGAGACCCAGTACTTC CSARDFVNRGETQYF
TRBJ1-1 - - TRBV9 TGTGCCAGCAGCCCTCCCCGGGGATCGAACACTGAAGCTTTCTTT CASSPPRGSNTEAFF
TRBJ1-6 - - TRBV13 TGTGCCAGCAGCTCCGTCCTAGGAAATTCACCCCTCCACTTT CASSSVLGNSPLHF
TRBJ2-5 - - TRBV14 TGTGCCAGCAGCCTTTGGGGGTTCCAAGAGACCCAGTACTTC CASSLWGFQETQYF
TRBJ2-3 few - TRBV7-9 TGTGCCAGCAGCCCTTCAGCAGATACGCAGTATTTT CASSPSADTQYF
TRBJ2-5 - - TRBV5-1 TGCGCCAGCAGCCCTGACCGATGGACCCAGTACTTC CASSPDRWTQYF
TRBJ2-6 - - TRBV20-1 TGCAGTGCTAAATTACAGGGTGAGGGGGCCAACGTCCTGACTTTC CSAKLQGEGANVLTF
TRBJ2-1 - TRBD1 TRBV7-9 TGTGCCTTTCTCTCGGGACAGCCTTTCTACAATGAGCAGTTCTTC CAFLSGQPFYNEQFF
TRBJ2-2 - - TRBV2 TGTGCCTCAGGGGGGAGTTGGCCGAGGACCGGGGAGCTGTTTTTT CASGGSWPRTGELFF
TRBJ1-4 - - TRBV4-1 TGCGCCAGCAGCCATCCCCCAGGGACTCGGGGCGAAAAACTGTTTTTT CASSHPPGTRGEKLFF
TRBJ2-3 once - TRBV7-2 TGTGCCAGCTCTAGCGTCGCAGATACGCAGTATTTT CASSSVADTQYF
TRBJ2-1 - TRBD2 TRBV29-1 TGCAGCGTGGGACTAGCGGGAGGGCCGGTCAATGAGCAGTTCTTC CSVGLAGGPVNEQFF
TRBJ2-5 - TRBD2 TRBV7-7 TGTGCCAGCAGCTTTCGGGCGGGGGGGCCTCCAGTCTTC CASSFRAGGPPVF
TRBJ2-7 - - TRBV6-5 TGTGCCAGCAGATATCATACGAGGGCCTACGAGCAGTACTTC CASRYHTRAYEQYF
TRBJ2-1 - - TRBV19 TGTGCCAGTAGTACAGCGGGCGGCTACAATGAGCAGTTCTTC CASSTAGGYNEQFF
TRBJ2-2 once TRBD2 TRBV12-3/TRBV12-4 TGTGCCAGCAGGTCCCCGCTAGCGGGGGGCGCGAACACCGGGGAGCTGTTTTTT CASRSPLAGGANTGELFF
TRBJ1-1 - - TRBV24-1 TGTGCCACCAGTGATTCGGTCGGCACTGAAGCTTTCTTT CATSDSVGTEAFF
TRBJ2-3 - TRBD2 TRBV5-4 TGTGCCAGCAGCGCTCCCCGGGGGGGCACAGATACGCAGTATTTT CASSAPRGGTDTQYF
TRBJ1-3 - - TRBV21-1 TGTGCCAGCCGTAGGGCACGGAGCTCTGGAAACACCATATATTTT CASRRARSSGNTIYF
TRBJ1-2 - - TRBV6-6 TGTGCCAGCAGTCTGCGGGACGCGTATGGCTACACCTTC CASSLRDAYGYTF
TRBJ2-3 once - TRBV5-8 TGTGCCAGCAGCTTCAGGGGCACAGATACGCAGTATTTT CASSFRGTDTQYF
TRBJ1-2 - TRBD1 TRBV7-9 TGTGCCAGCAGCGCCTCCGGGACAGGGGACTATGGCTACACCTTC CASSASGTGDYGYTF
TRBJ1-3 once - TRBV9 TGTGCCAGCAGCGCCGATCGGGGATCTGGAAACACCATATATTTT CASSADRGSGNTIYF
TRBJ2-2 - TRBD2 TRBV2 TGTGCCAGCAGTGGGGCTAGCGGGAGGCCGAACACCGGGGAGCTGTTTTTT CASSGASGRPNTGELFF
TRBJ2-1 - TRBD1 TRBV4-1 TGCGCCAGCAGCCAAGAAACAACCGGGACAGGGGGCTCCTACAATGAGCAGTTCTTC CASSQETTGTGGSYNEQFF
TRBJ1-5 - - TRBV27 TGTGCCAGCAGCCTCCAGGGGCGTCAGCCCCAGCATTTT CASSLQGRQPQHF
TRBJ2-6 - TRBD1 TRBV4-1 TGCGCCAGCAGCAAGTATGCCGGGACAGGGGTTTCTGGGGCCAACGTCCTGACTTTC CASSKYAGTGVSGANVLTF